A single sample is the source of the 17 T cell receptor beta chains below, sequenced in a study of shared clonotypes between healthy human individuals. TCRdb's table, derived via immunoSEQ multiplex PCR, lists solely in-frame clones and lacks some. Counted here are 2 million to 3 million clones, over 85% occurring once; the ten biggest clones make up around 0.4%. The sequencing input was naive CD4+ T cells from PBMCs. As for subset: CD45RA+ positively selected. The receptors derive from a man between 18 and 29 years old in good health. Some clones in this sample may be carry-over from other donors' samples.

V usage is TRBV6-4 and J usage is TRBJ2-1, with TRBD1 as a possible D gene (7 bases). Germline-derived CDR1 and CDR2 are MRHNA and SNTAGT. The CDR3 has 15 amino acids. The V end lost 0 bases, the J end lost 5 bases, and 11 bases lay between the germline ends. The CDR3 loop reads CASSDSGRGDNEQFF. CDR3 coding DNA: TGTGCCAGCAGTGACTCGGGCAGGGGGGACAATGAGCAGTTCTTC.

The genes are TRBV25-1 and TRBJ2-1, with 8 bases matching TRBD1. Germline loops: CDR1 MGHDK, CDR2 SYGVNS. The V and J ends lost 3 bases and 5 bases, in that order; junction bases with no gene match: 9. The CDR3 totals 16 residues. Here the CDR3 DNA reads TGTGCCAGCAGTGACATGACAGGGGTTGGGCACAATGAGCAGTTCTTC. Its translation: CASSDMTGVGHNEQFF.

This chain joins TRBV9 and TRBJ1-2; 7 nucleotides line up with TRBD1. The CDR3 has 16 residues. J was trimmed by 4 bases and V by 6 bases; bases with no gene match: 15. Germline V gene data show CDR1 as SGDLS and CDR2 as YYNGEE. The CDR3, as DNA: TGTGCCAGCACCCCGAGGGGGCGGGAGTCAGGCTATGGCTACACCTTC. It encodes CASTPRGRESGYGYTF.

The rearrangement joins TRBV5-4 to TRBJ1-4; a possible D gene is TRBD1 (6 bases). Germline-derived CDR1 and CDR2 are SGHNT and YYREEE (reference sequence). Between the trimmed V and J ends, which lost 0 bases and 7 bases, there was a span of 7 bases. The CDR3 spans 13 residues. CDR3 sequence reads: CASSLAQGEKLFF. DNA of the CDR3: TGTGCCAGCAGCTTGGCACAGGGTGAAAAACTGTTTTTT.

The V and J genes are TRBV5-6 and TRBJ1-2; the D is unclear. The V and J ends lost 4 bases and 6 bases respectively, with 13 bases between them. The CDR3 contains 13 residues. Germline assignment: CDR1 SGHDT and CDR2 YYEEEE. CDR3 DNA sequence: TGTGCCAGCAGCCCCGGAGGGTTCCATGGCTACACCTTC. The encoded protein is CASSPGGFHGYTF.

On this clone itself: The same CDR3 is also encoded by other DNA sequences in this sample. The chain links TRBV5-1 to TRBJ1-3; D ambiguous. Trimming removed 4 bases at V and 0 bases at J, with 11 bases between. CDR1 is SGHRS and CDR2 is YFSETQ in the germline V gene. The CDR3 has 15 residues. Here the CDR3 reads CASSPGPSSGNTIYF. The CDR3 nucleotides read TGCGCCAGCAGCCCAGGACCAAGCTCTGGAAACACCATATATTTT.

The CDR3 spells CASSARRGTSGYNEQFF. Here the CDR3 DNA reads TGTGCCAGCAGCGCGCGCCGCGGGACTAGCGGATACAATGAGCAGTTCTTC. V usage is TRBV9 and J usage is TRBJ2-1, with TRBD2 identical over 11 bases. J gave up 4 bases and V 3 bases, and 9 bases lay outside the gene matches. The germline V gene has CDR1 SGDLS and CDR2 YYNGEE. The CDR3 contains 17 residues.

This sequence joins TRBV7-8 and TRBJ2-7; tentatively, D is TRBD1 (5 bases). Germline V gene lookup returns CDR1 SGHVS and CDR2 FQNEAQ. This CDR3 has 15 amino acids. V lost 0 bases to trimming and J lost 5 bases, with 14 bases between them. CDR3 nucleotide sequence: TGTGCCAGCAGCTTAGCGCTCCAAGGGGTCCACGAGCAGTACTTC. It translates to CASSLALQGVHEQYF.

The J gene is TRBJ2-7, the V gene TRBV4-2; no definite D call. The V and J ends lost 0 bases and 3 bases respectively, with 9 bases between them. The CDR3 sequence is 14 residues long. The germline V gene encodes CDR1 LGHNA and CDR2 YNFKEQ. The CDR3 nucleotides read TGTGCCAGCAGCCAAGAGTCAGTAATCTACGAGCAGTACTTC. This codes for CASSQESVIYEQYF.

The chain has TRBV13 and TRBJ1-3; 10 bases are a match to TRBD1. This CDR3 comprises 16 residues. Germline V gives CDR1 PRHDT, CDR2 FYEKMQ (reference sequence). V was clipped by 2 bases and J by 3 bases; unmatched bases: 4. The CDR3 nucleotides are TGTGCCAGCAGCTTAACGACAGGGGGCCGTGGAAACACCATATATTTT. Amino acid sequence: CASSLTTGGRGNTIYF.

The CDR3 region has the DNA TGTGCCAGCAGCTCCGGGACAGGGTACCCAGATACGCAGTATTTT. Amino acids: CASSSGTGYPDTQYF. V usage is TRBV7-3 and J usage is TRBJ2-3; 9 positions match TRBD1. Trimming took 4 bases from V and 4 from J; bases not matched to a gene: 6. The CDR3 contains 15 residues. The germline V gene encodes CDR1 SGHTA and CDR2 FQGTGA.

Here the CDR3 reads CASGTGRLNTEAFF. CDR3 in DNA: TGTGCCAGCGGTACGGGACGGTTAAACACTGAAGCTTTCTTT. The gene calls are TRBV7-4 and TRBJ1-1, with D perhaps matching TRBD1 (5 bases). Germline-derived CDR1 and CDR2 are SGHVT and SQSDAQ. The CDR3 length is 14 residues. Trimming shortened V by 8 bases and J by 2 bases, and 15 bases separated the two germline ends.

The chain is built from TRBV28 and TRBJ1-3; D is possibly TRBD1 (6 bases). Looked up from germline, CDR1 is MDHEN and CDR2 is SYDVKM. This CDR3 is built from 17 residues. Trimming left V 6 bases short and J 0 bases short, with 18 bases between. The chain's CDR3 is CASSTRYRDPSGNTIYF. Here the CDR3 DNA reads TGTGCCAGCAGCACACGATACAGGGACCCCTCTGGAAACACCATATATTTT.

This chain links TRBV7-2 with TRBJ2-3, with 12 bases aligning to TRBD2. Per germline, CDR1 SGHTA and CDR2 FQGNSA. The CDR3 loop spans 17 amino acids. V trimming: 4 bases; J trimming: 1 base; junction bases outside the gene matches: 6. The CDR3 sequence: CASSSRLAGAGTDTQYF. CDR3 in DNA: TGTGCCAGCAGCTCCAGACTAGCGGGAGCCGGCACAGATACGCAGTATTTT.

The chain couples TRBV7-6 to TRBJ2-3; D not certain. Germline loops: CDR1 SGHVS, CDR2 FNYEAQ. This CDR3 is built from 12 residues. Trimming left V 7 bases short and J 6 bases short, with 11 bases between. CDR3 protein: CASTKGGDTQYF. The CDR3, as DNA: TGTGCCAGCACCAAAGGTGGGGATACGCAGTATTTT.

V gene TRBV4-2 combines with J gene TRBJ2-5, with D perhaps matching TRBD1 (5 bases). The J call could be wrong; TRBJ2-7 is a better fit for the DNA end. Germline V gene data show CDR1 as LGHNA and CDR2 as YNFKEQ. The CDR3 sequence is 13 residues long. DNA of the CDR3: TGTGCCAGCAGTCGGACAAATTTCTACGAGCAGTACTTC. Translating gives CASSRTNFYEQYF.

Points on this clone: The sample contains more than one DNA sequence encoding this CDR3. The chain couples TRBV6-5 to TRBJ1-1; D might be TRBD1 (6 bases). CDR1 and CDR2 from the germline V gene are MNHEY and SVGAGI. This CDR3 contains 12 residues. V dropped 0 bases and J dropped 8 bases, with 7 bases sitting between them. The CDR3 region has the DNA TGTGCCAGCAGTTACTCGGGACAAGAAGCTTTCTTT. This sequence encodes CASSYSGQEAFF.